The T cell receptor (beta chain) under discussion was sequenced for a study of cytomegalovirus exposure and HLA in healthy donors. Vbeta (60) and Jbeta (13) primers were used in the PCR. Generated by immunoSEQ multiplex PCR, the TCRdb table keeps only in-frame clones and is missing some. The profile shows around 220,000 clones, roughly 70% of them singletons. With respect to this clone: As yet, its antigen is unknown.

Study-wide results and caveats: TCR association rates varied by HLA locus in a later analysis, with DRB1 highest and HLA-C lowest. Some highly shared sequence variants likely arose as a pipeline artifact. Earlier results showed most TCR beta V segments being productive about 90% or about 30% of the time.

The specimen was PBMCs. The TCR originated in a woman in her twenties or thirties in good health and CMV-seronegative.

CDR3 nucleotides: TGTGCCAGCAGTTCCCCAGGGGAGTTAATGAACACTGAAGCTTTCTTT. Amino acids: CASSSPGELMNTEAFF. This rearrangement joins TRBV27 to TRBJ1-1; D perhaps matches TRBD1 (6 bases). In germline, CDR1 is MNHEY, CDR2 SMNVEV (reference sequence). The ends were cut back, 4 bases at V and 0 bases at J, with 15 bases in the middle. This CDR3 region has 16 residues.